The present T cell receptor beta chain was sequenced within a study of breast tumors, draining lymph nodes, adjacent tissues. TCRdb re-analysed the multiplex PCR reads in MiXCR, keeping a single row per CDR3 protein. The repertoire holds over 100,000 distinct CDR3 sequences, with approximately 20% as singletons. Breast cancer patients provided tissue from their axillary draining lymph nodes. The CDR3 contains 15 residues. V gave up 2 bases and J gave up 8 bases; unmatched junction bases: 5. Germline V gene data show CDR1 as KGHSH and CDR2 as LQKENI. Study-level points and caveats: Luminal-like breast cancer showed significantly higher tumor–nontumor repertoire similarity than basal-like. Findings are consistent with lymph node origin and intratumoral expansion of most tumor T cells. The lymph node origin of tumor T cells was framed as consistent with a hypothesis, not demonstrated.

About this clonotype: Its cognate antigen is unknown.

The chain links TRBV18 to TRBJ1-4, with 10 bases fitting TRBD1. The sequenced material came from axillary lymph node tissue. The receptor's source is a female donor with breast cancer. Some clones in this sample may be carry-over from other donors' samples. CDR3: CASSPDGTGEEKLFF. Here the CDR3 DNA reads TGTGCCAGCTCACCAGACGGGACAGGGGAGGAAAAACTGTTTTTT.